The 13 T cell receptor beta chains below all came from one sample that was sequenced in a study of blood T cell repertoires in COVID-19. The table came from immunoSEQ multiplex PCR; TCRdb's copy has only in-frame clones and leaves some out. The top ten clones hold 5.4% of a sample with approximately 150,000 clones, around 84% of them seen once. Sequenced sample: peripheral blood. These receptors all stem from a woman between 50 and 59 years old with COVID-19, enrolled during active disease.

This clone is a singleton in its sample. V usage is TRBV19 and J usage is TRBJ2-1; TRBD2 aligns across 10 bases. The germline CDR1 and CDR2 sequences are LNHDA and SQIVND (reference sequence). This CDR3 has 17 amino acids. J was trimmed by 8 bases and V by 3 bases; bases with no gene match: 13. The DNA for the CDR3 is TGTGCCAGTAGTATGGCTCGGGTGATAGCGGGGGGCCATGAGCAGTTCTTC. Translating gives CASSMARVIAGGHEQFF. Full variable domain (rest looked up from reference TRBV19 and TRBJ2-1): DGGITQSPKYLFRKEGQNVTLSCEQNLNHDAMYWYRQDPGQGLRLIYYSQIVNDFQKGDIAEGYSVSREKKESFPLTVTSAQKNPTAFYLCASSMARVIAGGHEQFFGPGTRLTVL.

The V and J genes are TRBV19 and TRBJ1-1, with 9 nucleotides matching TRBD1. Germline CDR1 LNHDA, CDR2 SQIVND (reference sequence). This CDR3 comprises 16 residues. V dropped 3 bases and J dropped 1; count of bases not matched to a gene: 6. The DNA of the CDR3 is TGTGCCAGTAGTATGAAGGGACAGGGAACGAACACTGAAGCTTTCTTT. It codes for CASSMKGQGTNTEAFF. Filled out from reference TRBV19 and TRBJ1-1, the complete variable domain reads DGGITQSPKYLFRKEGQNVTLSCEQNLNHDAMYWYRQDPGQGLRLIYYSQIVNDFQKGDIAEGYSVSREKKESFPLTVTSAQKNPTAFYLCASSMKGQGTNTEAFFGQGTRLTVV.

The DNA of the CDR3 is TGTGCCAGCAGCGGGATAGAAGGGAGCTACACCTTC. Translation gives CASSGIEGSYTF. This rearrangement joins TRBV2 to TRBJ1-2; D uncertain. CDR3 length equals 12 residues. V was trimmed by 6 bases and J by 9 bases, leaving 14 bases between them. CDR1 SNHLY and CDR2 FYNNEI come from the germline V gene. Using reference TRBV2 and TRBJ1-2 for the parts outside the CDR3, the full variable domain is EPEVTQTPSHQVTQMGQEVILRCVPISNHLYFYWYRQILGQKVEFLVSFYNNEISEKSEIFDDQFSVERPDGSNFTLKIRSTKLEDSAMYFCASSGIEGSYTFGSGTRLTVV.

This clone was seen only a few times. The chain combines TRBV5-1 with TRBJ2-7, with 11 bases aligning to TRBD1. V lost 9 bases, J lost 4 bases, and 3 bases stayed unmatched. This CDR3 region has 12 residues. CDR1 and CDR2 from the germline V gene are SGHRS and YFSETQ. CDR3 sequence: CAMDRGLYEQYF. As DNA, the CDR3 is TGCGCCATGGACAGGGGGCTTTACGAGCAGTACTTC.

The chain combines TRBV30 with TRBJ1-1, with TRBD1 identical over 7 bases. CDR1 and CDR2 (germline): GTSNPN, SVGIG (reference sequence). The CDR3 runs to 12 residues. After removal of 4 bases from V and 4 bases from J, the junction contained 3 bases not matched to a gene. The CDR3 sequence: CAWNRGSTEAFF. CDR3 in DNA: TGTGCCTGGAACAGGGGAAGCACTGAAGCTTTCTTT. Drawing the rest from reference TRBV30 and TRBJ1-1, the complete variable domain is SQTIHQWPATLVQPVGSPLSLECTVEGTSNPNLYWYRQAAGRGLQLLFYSVGIGQISSEVPQNLSASRPQDRQFILSSKKLLLSDSGFYLCAWNRGSTEAFFGQGTRLTVV.

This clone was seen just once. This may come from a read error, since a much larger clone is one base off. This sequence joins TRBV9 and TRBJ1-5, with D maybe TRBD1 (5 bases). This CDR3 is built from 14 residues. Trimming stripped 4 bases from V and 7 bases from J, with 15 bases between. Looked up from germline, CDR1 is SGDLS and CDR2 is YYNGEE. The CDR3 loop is CASSIGVEGQPQHF. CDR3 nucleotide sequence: TGTGCCAGCAGCATAGGGGTGGAGGGCCAGCCCCAGCATTTT. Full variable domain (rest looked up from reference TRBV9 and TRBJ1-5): DSGVTQTPKHLITATGQRVTLRCSPRSGDLSVYWYQQSLDQGLQFLIQYYNGEERAKGNILERFSAQQFPDLHSELNLSSLELGDSALYFCASSIGVEGQPQHFGDGTRLSIL.

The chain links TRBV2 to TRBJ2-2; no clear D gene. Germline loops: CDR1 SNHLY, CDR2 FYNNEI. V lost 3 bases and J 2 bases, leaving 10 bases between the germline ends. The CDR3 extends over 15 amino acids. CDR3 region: CASSDGPANTGELFF. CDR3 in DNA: TGTGCCAGCAGTGATGGGCCAGCAAACACCGGGGAGCTGTTTTTT.

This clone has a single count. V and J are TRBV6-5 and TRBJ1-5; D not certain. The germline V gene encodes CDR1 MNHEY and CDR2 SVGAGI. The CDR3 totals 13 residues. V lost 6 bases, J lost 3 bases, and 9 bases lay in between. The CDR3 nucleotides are TGTGCCAGCAGAACAGATCCCAATCAGCCCCAGCATTTT. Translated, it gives CASRTDPNQPQHF.

Here the CDR3 DNA reads TGCGCCAGCAGTCAGAGAATGATGATAGGACACCGAGCGACAGATACGCAGTATTTT. Translation gives CASSQRMMIGHRATDTQYF. The chain carries TRBV23-1 and TRBJ2-3; possible D gene TRBD1, 5 bases. TRBV23-1 has ORF status, its function being uncertain. CDR3 length: 19 residues. V was shortened by 3 bases and J by 3 bases, with 25 bases between the two germline ends.

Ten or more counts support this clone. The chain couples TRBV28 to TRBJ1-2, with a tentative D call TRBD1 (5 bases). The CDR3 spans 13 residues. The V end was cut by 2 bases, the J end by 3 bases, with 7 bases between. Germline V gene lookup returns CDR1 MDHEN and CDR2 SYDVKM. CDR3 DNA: TGTGCCAGCAGTTTACGCAGGGACTATGGCTACACCTTC. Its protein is CASSLRRDYGYTF.

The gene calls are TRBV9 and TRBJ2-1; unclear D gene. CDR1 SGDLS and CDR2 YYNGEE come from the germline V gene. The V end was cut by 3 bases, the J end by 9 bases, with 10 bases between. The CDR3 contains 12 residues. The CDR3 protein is CASSEPLGEQFF. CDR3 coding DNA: TGTGCCAGCAGCGAGCCCCTAGGTGAGCAGTTCTTC. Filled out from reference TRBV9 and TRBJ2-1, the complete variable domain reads DSGVTQTPKHLITATGQRVTLRCSPRSGDLSVYWYQQSLDQGLQFLIQYYNGEERAKGNILERFSAQQFPDLHSELNLSSLELGDSALYFCASSEPLGEQFFGPGTRLTVL.

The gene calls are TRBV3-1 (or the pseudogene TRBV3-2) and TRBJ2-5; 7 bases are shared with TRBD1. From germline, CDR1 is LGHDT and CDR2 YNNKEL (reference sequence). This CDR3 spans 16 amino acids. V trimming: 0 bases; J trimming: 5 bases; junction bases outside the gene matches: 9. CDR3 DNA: TGTGCCAGCAGCCAAGAGGGACAGCGGATATGGGAGACCCAGTACTTC. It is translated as CASSQEGQRIWETQYF.

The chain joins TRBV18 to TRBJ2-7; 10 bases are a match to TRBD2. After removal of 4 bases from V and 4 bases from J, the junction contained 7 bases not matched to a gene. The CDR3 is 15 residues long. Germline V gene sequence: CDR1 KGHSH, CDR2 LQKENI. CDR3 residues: CASSLLSGGTYEQYF. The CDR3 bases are TGTGCCAGCTCACTACTTAGCGGGGGGACTTACGAGCAGTACTTC. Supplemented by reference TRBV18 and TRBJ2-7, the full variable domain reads NAGVMQNPRHLVRRRGQEARLRCSPMKGHSHVYWYRQLPEEGLKFMVYLQKENIIDESGMPKERFSAEFPKEGPSILRIQQVVRGDSAAYFCASSLLSGGTYEQYFGPGTRLTVT.